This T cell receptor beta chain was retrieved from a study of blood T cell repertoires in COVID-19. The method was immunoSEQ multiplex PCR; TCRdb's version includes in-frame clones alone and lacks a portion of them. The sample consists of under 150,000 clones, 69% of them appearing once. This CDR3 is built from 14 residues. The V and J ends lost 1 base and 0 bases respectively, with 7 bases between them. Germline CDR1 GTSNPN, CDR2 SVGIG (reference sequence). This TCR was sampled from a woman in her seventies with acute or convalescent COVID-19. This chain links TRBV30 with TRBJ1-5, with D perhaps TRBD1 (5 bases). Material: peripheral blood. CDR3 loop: CAWSGQLSNQPQHF. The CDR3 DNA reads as TGTGCCTGGAGTGGACAGCTTAGCAATCAGCCCCAGCATTTT.